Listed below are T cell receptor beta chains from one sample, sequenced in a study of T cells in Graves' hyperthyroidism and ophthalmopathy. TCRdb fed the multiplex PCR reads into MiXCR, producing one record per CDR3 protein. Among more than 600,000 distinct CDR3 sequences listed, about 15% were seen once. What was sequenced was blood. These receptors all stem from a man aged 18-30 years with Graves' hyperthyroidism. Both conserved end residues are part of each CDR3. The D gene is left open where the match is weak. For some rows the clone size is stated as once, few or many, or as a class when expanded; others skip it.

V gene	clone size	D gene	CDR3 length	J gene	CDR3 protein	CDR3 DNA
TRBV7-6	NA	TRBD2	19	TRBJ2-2	CASSTPGTSGRADTGELFF	TGTGCCAGCAGCACCCCCGGGACTAGCGGGAGGGCCGATACCGGGGAGCTGTTTTTT
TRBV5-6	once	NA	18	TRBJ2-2	CASSLIGQRTANTGELFF	TGTGCCAGCAGCTTGATAGGCCAACGGACGGCGAACACCGGGGAGCTGTTTTTT
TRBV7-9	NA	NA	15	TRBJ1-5	CASSRDGWGNQPQHF	TGTGCCAGCAGCCGGGACGGATGGGGCAATCAGCCCCAGCATTTT
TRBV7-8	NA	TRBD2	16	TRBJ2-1	CASSLRLAGERNEQFF	TGTGCCAGCAGCCTCCGACTAGCGGGAGAGCGCAATGAGCAGTTCTTC
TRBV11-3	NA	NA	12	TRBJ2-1	CASSLYPGPEFF	TGTGCCAGCAGCTTATACCCGGGACCGGAGTTCTTC
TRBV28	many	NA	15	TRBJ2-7	CASSFRGKGTYEQYF	TGTGCCAGCAGTTTTCGTGGGAAGGGGACCTACGAGCAGTACTTC
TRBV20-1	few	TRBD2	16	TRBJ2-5	CSALAGGLASLETQYF	TGCAGTGCGTTAGCGGGAGGTTTGGCAAGTTTAGAGACCCAGTACTTC
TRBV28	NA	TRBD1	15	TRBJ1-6	CASSPFTGDNSPLHF	TGTGCCAGCAGCCCGTTCACAGGGGATAATTCACCCCTCCACTTT
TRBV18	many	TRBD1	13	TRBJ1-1	CASSPRDRDEAFF	TGTGCCAGCTCACCACGGGACAGGGATGAAGCTTTCTTT
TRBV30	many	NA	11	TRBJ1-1	CAWNGNTEAFF	TGTGCCTGGAACGGGAACACTGAAGCTTTCTTT
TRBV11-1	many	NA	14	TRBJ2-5	CASSLYDGAETQYF	TGTGCCAGCAGCTTATATGATGGGGCTGAGACCCAGTACTTC
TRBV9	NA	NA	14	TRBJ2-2	CASSVATGTGELFF	TGTGCCAGCAGCGTAGCTACCGGCACCGGGGAGCTGTTTTTT
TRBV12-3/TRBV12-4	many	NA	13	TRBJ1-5	CASPKRPNQPQHF	TGTGCCAGCCCCAAACGTCCCAATCAGCCCCAGCATTTT
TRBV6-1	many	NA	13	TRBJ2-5	CASRRESWETQYF	TGTGCCAGCAGACGGGAATCTTGGGAGACCCAGTACTTC
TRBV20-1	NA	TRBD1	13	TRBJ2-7	CSAADRGAYEQYF	TGCAGTGCGGCGGACAGGGGGGCCTACGAGCAGTACTTC
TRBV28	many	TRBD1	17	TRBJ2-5	CASSYPSDRLGAETQYF	TGTGCCAGCAGTTACCCCTCGGACAGGTTGGGGGCGGAGACCCAGTACTTC
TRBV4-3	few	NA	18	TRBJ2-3	CASSQDVGFSMSTDTQYF	TGCGCCAGCAGCCAAGATGTTGGTTTTTCGATGAGCACAGATACGCAGTATTTT
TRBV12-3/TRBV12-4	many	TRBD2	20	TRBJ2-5	CASSLLAEFFRGSPRETQYF	TGTGCCAGCAGCCTACTAGCGGAATTCTTTCGCGGAAGTCCGAGGGAGACCCAGTACTTC
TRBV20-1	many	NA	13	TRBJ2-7	CSATDGANYEQYF	TGCAGTGCTACGGATGGGGCTAACTACGAGCAGTACTTC
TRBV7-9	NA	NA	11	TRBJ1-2	CASSLPGSRTF	TGTGCCAGCAGCTTACCAGGGAGCAGGACCTTC
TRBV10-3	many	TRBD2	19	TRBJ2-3	CAISGNSGTSGRTADTQYF	TGTGCCATCAGTGGAAACTCCGGGACTAGCGGGAGGACGGCAGATACGCAGTATTTT
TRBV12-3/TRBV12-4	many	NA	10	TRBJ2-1	CASSHNEQFF	TGTGCCAGCAGTCACAATGAGCAGTTCTTC
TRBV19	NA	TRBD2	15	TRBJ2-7	CASSIGQAGDYEQYF	TGTGCCAGTAGTATAGGGCAAGCGGGAGACTACGAGCAGTACTTC
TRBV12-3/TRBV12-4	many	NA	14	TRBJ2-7	CASSLAEGNYEQYF	TGTGCCAGCAGTTTAGCGGAGGGGAACTACGAGCAGTACTTC
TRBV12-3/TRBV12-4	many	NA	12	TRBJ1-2	CASSEQGLGYTF	TGTGCCAGCAGTGAACAGGGACTTGGCTACACCTTC
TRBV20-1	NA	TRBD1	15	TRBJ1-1	CSATSWTGENTEAFF	TGCAGTGCTACATCCTGGACAGGAGAGAACACTGAAGCTTTCTTT
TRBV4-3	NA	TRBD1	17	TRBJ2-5	CASSHRPPGQGGETQYF	TGCGCCAGCAGCCATCGTCCTCCGGGACAGGGAGGAGAGACCCAGTACTTC
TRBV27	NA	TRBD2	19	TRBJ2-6	CASSSYGGGRGGGANVLTF	TGTGCCAGCAGTTCATACGGGGGGGGCCGCGGGGGTGGGGCCAACGTCCTGACTTTC
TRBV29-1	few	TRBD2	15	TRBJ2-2	CSVVWAGVWTGELFF	TGCAGCGTTGTATGGGCGGGAGTTTGGACCGGGGAGCTGTTTTTT
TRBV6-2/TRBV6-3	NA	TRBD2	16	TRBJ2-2	CASSPAAGAYTGELFF	TGTGCCAGCAGTCCCGCGGCGGGAGCGTACACCGGGGAGCTGTTTTTT
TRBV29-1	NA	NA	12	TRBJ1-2	CSAGTLSYGYTF	TGCAGCGCAGGGACCCTTTCCTATGGCTACACCTTC
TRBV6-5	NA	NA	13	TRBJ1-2	CASSYTEDYGYTF	TGTGCCAGCAGTTACACCGAGGACTATGGCTACACCTTC
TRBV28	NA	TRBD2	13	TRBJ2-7	CASRTGTSREQYF	TGTGCCAGCAGGACCGGGACTAGCCGCGAGCAGTACTTC
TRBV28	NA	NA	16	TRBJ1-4	CASSLVSRGGDEKLFF	TGTGCCAGCAGTTTAGTATCCCGGGGCGGGGATGAAAAACTGTTTTTT
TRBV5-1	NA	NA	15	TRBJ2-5	CASSLTGQFPETQYF	TGCGCCAGCAGCTTAACAGGACAGTTTCCAGAGACCCAGTACTTC
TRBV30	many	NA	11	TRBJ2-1	CAWSVWDEQFF	TGTGCCTGGAGTGTTTGGGATGAGCAGTTCTTC
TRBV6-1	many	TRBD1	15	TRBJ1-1	CASRTGGFGNTEAFF	TGTGCCAGCAGAACAGGGGGCTTTGGTAACACTGAAGCTTTCTTT
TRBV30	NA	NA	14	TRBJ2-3	CAWSTRDSKDTQYF	TGTGCCTGGAGTACCCGGGACTCAAAAGATACGCAGTATTTT
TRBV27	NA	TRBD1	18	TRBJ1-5	CASSPTPDRRESNQPQHF	TGTGCCAGCAGTCCGACCCCGGACAGGAGGGAAAGCAATCAGCCCCAGCATTTT
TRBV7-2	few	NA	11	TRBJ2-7	CASRGTNEQYF	TGTGCCAGCAGGGGGACAAACGAGCAGTACTTC
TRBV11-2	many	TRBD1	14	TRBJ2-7	CASSWGQGPYEQYF	TGTGCCAGCAGCTGGGGACAGGGGCCCTACGAGCAGTACTTC
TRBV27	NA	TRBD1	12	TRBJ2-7	CASSMTGLEQYF	TGTGCCAGCAGTATGACAGGGTTGGAGCAGTACTTC
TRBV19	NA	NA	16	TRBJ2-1	CASSRGTVGGYNEQFF	TGTGCCAGTAGTCGGGGGACAGTCGGAGGGTACAATGAGCAGTTCTTC
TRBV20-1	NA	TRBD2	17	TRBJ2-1	CSASSVAGGGPYNEQFF	TGCAGTGCTAGCTCGGTAGCGGGAGGGGGGCCCTACAATGAGCAGTTCTTC
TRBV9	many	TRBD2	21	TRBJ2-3	CASSVGAASGNSPLATDTQYF	TGTGCCAGCAGCGTAGGGGCGGCTAGCGGAAACTCACCCTTAGCCACAGATACGCAGTATTTT
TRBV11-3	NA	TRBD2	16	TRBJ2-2	CASSWRGRAGTGELFF	TGTGCCAGCAGCTGGCGAGGGAGGGCCGGAACCGGGGAGCTGTTTTTT
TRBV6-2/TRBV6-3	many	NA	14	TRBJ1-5	CASSYGTAFQPQHF	TGTGCCAGCAGTTACGGTACAGCTTTTCAGCCCCAGCATTTT
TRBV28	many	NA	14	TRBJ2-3	CASSPTGTTDTQYF	TGTGCCAGCAGCCCTACAGGGACGACAGATACGCAGTATTTT
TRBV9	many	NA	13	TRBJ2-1	CASSVWGNNEQFF	TGTGCCAGCAGCGTTTGGGGGAATAATGAGCAGTTCTTC
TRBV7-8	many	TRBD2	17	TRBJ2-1	CASSLEPSGRAVNEQFF	TGTGCCAGCAGCTTAGAGCCTAGCGGGAGGGCCGTCAATGAGCAGTTCTTC
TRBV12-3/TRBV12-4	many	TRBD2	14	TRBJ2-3	CASQTSGRPDTQYF	TGTGCCAGCCAGACTAGCGGGAGGCCGGATACGCAGTATTTT
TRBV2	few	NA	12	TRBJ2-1	CASRQRGHEQFF	TGTGCCAGCAGGCAAAGAGGTCATGAGCAGTTCTTC
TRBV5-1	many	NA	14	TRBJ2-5	CASTATQEQETQYF	TGCGCCAGCACAGCTACCCAGGAACAAGAGACCCAGTACTTC
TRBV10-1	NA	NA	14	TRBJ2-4	CATHRGLAKNIQYF	TGCGCCACCCACCGGGGACTAGCCAAAAACATTCAGTACTTC
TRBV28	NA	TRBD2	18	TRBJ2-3	CASSHPGLAGGPTDTQYF	TGTGCCAGCAGCCATCCGGGACTAGCGGGAGGACCCACAGATACGCAGTATTTT
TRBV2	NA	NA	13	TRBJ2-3	CASGVRSTDTQYF	TGTGCCAGCGGGGTGAGAAGCACAGATACGCAGTATTTT
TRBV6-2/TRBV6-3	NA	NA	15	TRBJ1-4	CASSYGSFYLEKLFF	TGTGCCAGCAGTTACGGGTCGTTCTACTTGGAAAAACTGTTTTTT